The source of this T cell receptor (beta chain) is a study of blood T cell repertoires in COVID-19. Study details: There were acute and convalescent COVID-19 samples, and they came from the United States, Italy and Spain. T cells, B-cell-depleted T cells, or PBMCs supplied cDNA or gDNA.

Participant-given clinical history determined each cohort assignment. This CDR3 has 15 amino acids. Germline lookup yields CDR1 MNHEY and CDR2 SMNVEV (reference sequence). Germline trimming cut 6 bases from V and 2 bases from J; bases unmatched to any gene: 4. Methods used by the authors: Amplifying reference gene primers gave estimates of nucleated cell counts. Sequencing was performed with immunoSEQ multiplex PCR; in TCRdb, only in-frame clones are kept and a portion is missing. V and J calls and clone size follow that table, whereas D and trimming were derived from the DNA. The sample has 150,000 to 200,000 clones; approximately 73% are singletons.

The V and J genes are TRBV27 and TRBJ2-6, with 7 bases lining up with TRBD1. The clonotype originates from a woman in her forties or fifties with acute COVID-19. The material sequenced was PBMCs or T cells enriched from blood (not recorded which). The CDR3 spells CASRRGTAGANVLTF. The CDR3 region has the DNA TGTGCCAGCAGGAGAGGGACAGCTGGGGCCAACGTCCTGACTTTC.